These T cell receptor beta chains were read from a single sample in a study of control samples from healthy donors and cancer patients. Profiled with immunoSEQ multiplex PCR; TCRdb holds only in-frame clones, not every one. In the table there are 85,000 to 90,000 clones, 86% of which are singletons. The sample comprised blood. The source of these receptors is a man aged 25 to 40 in good health. The CDR3 runs from the conserved cysteine through the conserved F or W. A D gene is named only where the DNA matches it firmly. Size is stated for part of the rows, as once, few or many counts, or as a class when the clone is expanded.

J: TRBJ1-3; V: TRBV5-1; D: TRBD1; size: NA; DNA: TGCGCCAGCAGCTTGGAGCGACAGGGGCCATTCTCTGGAAACACCATATATTTT; CDR3: CASSLERQGPFSGNTIYF
J: TRBJ1-3; V: TRBV18; D: NA; size: NA; DNA: TGTGCCAGCTCACCCAACGGGGGTGCTGGAAACACCATATATTTT; CDR3: CASSPNGGAGNTIYF
J: TRBJ2-5; V: TRBV5-4; D: NA; size: NA; DNA: TGTGCCAGCAGCTTTTCCGGGGTAAAAGAGACCCAGTACTTC; CDR3: CASSFSGVKETQYF
J: TRBJ2-1; V: TRBV6-5; D: NA; size: NA; DNA: TGTGCCAGCAGTTCTCCTGGGTCAGGGAGCTACAATGAGCAGTTCTTC; CDR3: CASSSPGSGSYNEQFF
J: TRBJ2-1; V: TRBV24-1; D: TRBD1; size: NA; DNA: TGTGCCACCAGTGAAAAACCGGGACAGGGTGTGGGGTTCTCCTACAATGAGCAGTTCTTC; CDR3: CATSEKPGQGVGFSYNEQFF
J: TRBJ2-1; V: TRBV29-1; D: NA; size: NA; DNA: TGCAGCGTTTTTAGCAGGAGTAGTAATGAGCAGTTCTTC; CDR3: CSVFSRSSNEQFF
J: TRBJ1-5; V: TRBV10-1; D: NA; size: NA; DNA: TGCGCCAGCAGAGGGGATCTGAATAGCAATCAGCCCCAGCATTTT; CDR3: CASRGDLNSNQPQHF
J: TRBJ2-3; V: TRBV11-2; D: NA; size: NA; DNA: TGTGCCAGCAGCTTAAACCCAGCCGCGGGGGCTTCCACAGATACGCAGTATTTT; CDR3: CASSLNPAAGASTDTQYF
J: TRBJ1-4; V: TRBV7-9; D: NA; size: many; DNA: TGTGCCAGCAGCTCCGGGTCCAATGAAAAACTGTTTTTT; CDR3: CASSSGSNEKLFF
J: TRBJ1-2; V: TRBV18; D: NA; size: NA; DNA: TGTGCCAGCTCTCCCGGTCGGGATGGCTACACCTTC; CDR3: CASSPGRDGYTF
J: TRBJ1-2; V: TRBV10-3; D: NA; size: NA; DNA: TGTGCCATCGGCGGGGTAAAACTGGCTAGCTATGGCTACACCTTC; CDR3: CAIGGVKLASYGYTF
J: TRBJ1-5; V: TRBV7-2; D: NA; size: NA; DNA: TGTGCCAGCAGCTTAGTAGGGGTGGGTCAGCCCCAGCATTTT; CDR3: CASSLVGVGQPQHF
J: TRBJ1-1; V: TRBV15; D: NA; size: NA; DNA: TGTGCCACCAGCAGAGAACGGTACGTTGAAGCTTTCTTT; CDR3: CATSRERYVEAFF
J: TRBJ1-2; V: TRBV18; D: NA; size: NA; DNA: TGTGCCAGCTCACCGGGGAGGGAAGATGGCTACACCTTC; CDR3: CASSPGREDGYTF
J: TRBJ1-1; V: TRBV9; D: NA; size: NA; DNA: TGTGCCAGCAGCGTAGCCAGGAACACTGAAGCTTTCTTT; CDR3: CASSVARNTEAFF
J: TRBJ2-5; V: TRBV5-4; D: TRBD2; size: NA; DNA: TGTGCCAGCAGCTTGGGGACTAGGGAAGAGACCCAGTACTTC; CDR3: CASSLGTREETQYF
J: TRBJ2-5; V: TRBV5-4; D: NA; size: NA; DNA: TGTGCCAGCAGCTTGGATTGGGGATCGATGGAGACCCAGTACTTC; CDR3: CASSLDWGSMETQYF
J: TRBJ2-7; V: TRBV6-5; D: TRBD2; size: NA; DNA: TGTGCCAGCAAGCGGGAGATGTCCTACGAGCAGTACTTC; CDR3: CASKREMSYEQYF
J: TRBJ2-3; V: TRBV5-6; D: TRBD2; size: NA; DNA: TGTGCCAGCAGCTTGGCCGGGGGGGCCGGAGATACGCAGTATTTT; CDR3: CASSLAGGAGDTQYF
J: TRBJ2-5; V: TRBV29-1; D: NA; size: few; DNA: TGCAGCGTTGGGGAAGAGACCCAGTACTTC; CDR3: CSVGEETQYF
J: TRBJ2-3; V: TRBV29-1; D: NA; size: NA; DNA: TGCAGCGTTGAGAAGTGGACAGACGAAGATACGCAGTATTTT; CDR3: CSVEKWTDEDTQYF
J: TRBJ1-6; V: TRBV19; D: TRBD1; size: NA; DNA: TGTGCCAGTACCCGGGACAGTAATAATTCACCCCTCCACTTT; CDR3: CASTRDSNNSPLHF
J: TRBJ1-2; V: TRBV5-1; D: NA; size: NA; DNA: TGCGCCAGCAGCTTACCAGCTTTCTACTATGGCTACACCTTC; CDR3: CASSLPAFYYGYTF
J: TRBJ1-6; V: TRBV10-2; D: NA; size: NA; DNA: TGCGCCAGCAGTGGGGGGAGGTGGTCACCCCTCCACTTT; CDR3: CASSGGRWSPLHF
J: TRBJ2-5; V: TRBV19; D: NA; size: few; DNA: TGTGCCAGTAGTATAGACCGGGGTGGAGAGACCCAGTACTTC; CDR3: CASSIDRGGETQYF
J: TRBJ2-7; V: TRBV7-8; D: NA; size: NA; DNA: TGTGCCAGCAGCTTAAGCAGGGCCCCTGGCGAGAGCTCCTACGAGCAGTACTTC; CDR3: CASSLSRAPGESSYEQYF
J: TRBJ2-2; V: TRBV6-5; D: NA; size: NA; DNA: TGTGCCAGCAGTTACTCAGGCAGGGAGACCACCGGGGAGCTGTTTTTT; CDR3: CASSYSGRETTGELFF
J: TRBJ1-2; V: TRBV12-3/TRBV12-4; D: NA; size: NA; DNA: TGTGCCAGCAGTCCCGGCGGGCATACCACCTTC; CDR3: CASSPGGHTTF
J: TRBJ1-1; V: TRBV27; D: NA; size: NA; DNA: TGTGCCAGCAGGGAAAGGTTCGGCACTGAAGCTTTCTTT; CDR3: CASRERFGTEAFF
J: TRBJ1-2; V: TRBV12-3/TRBV12-4; D: NA; size: NA; DNA: TGTGCCAGCAGTTTAAACGGAGATGGCTACACCTTC; CDR3: CASSLNGDGYTF
J: TRBJ2-3; V: TRBV5-4; D: NA; size: NA; DNA: TGTGCCAGCAGCTTGACCTTCACAGATACGCAGTATTTT; CDR3: CASSLTFTDTQYF
J: TRBJ1-1; V: TRBV28; D: NA; size: NA; DNA: TGTGCCAGCAGTTTGGCCACAGTTAACACTGAAGCTTTCTTT; CDR3: CASSLATVNTEAFF